This T cell receptor (beta chain) was captured in a study of regulatory T cells in long-lasting Graves disease. In the study overall: It was over 5 years of antithyroid drugs, with positive TSH receptor antibodies, that meant persistent Graves' disease.

Time point reported: persistent/refractory GD, antithyroid drugs over 5 years with positive TRAb. Isolated PBMC RNA provided the starting material for the TCR library. Relying on iRepertoire HTBI primers and Arm-PCR of CDR3 regions, the team built TCR beta libraries. TCRdb re-called the multiplex PCR reads through MiXCR, storing one row per CDR3 protein. The sample contains some 340,000 distinct CDR3 sequences, roughly 25% of which appear only once. The CDR3 extends over 12 amino acids. CDR1 DFQATT and CDR2 SNEGSKA come from the germline V gene (reference sequence). V lost 6 bases to trimming and J lost 0 bases, with 8 bases between them. This clonotype was counted ten times or more.

This rearrangement joins TRBV20-1 to TRBJ1-1; tentatively, D is TRBD1 (6 bases). Here the sequenced sample was peripheral blood mononuclear cells (PBMCs), taken when the disease was refractory, from a patient treated with antithyroid drugs. The sequence was obtained from a woman aged 40 to 55 with Graves disease. The CDR3 bases are TGCAGTGCCAGGACAGTGAACACTGAAGCTTTCTTT. It codes for CSARTVNTEAFF.